This T cell receptor (beta chain) was captured in a study of T cells expressing NK-cell markers. Regarding the study as a whole: Specificity for HCMV among expanded NKG2C+ T cell clones was not established. The CD3+CD56-NKG2C+ fraction of a handful of donors was also led by these clonotypes.

The germline V gene encodes CDR1 DFQATT and CDR2 SNEGSKA (reference sequence). The CDR3 is made up of 14 amino acids. Of note for this clonotype: Its antigen remains unidentified.

TCRdb reanalyzed the 5' RACE reads and collapses them to one entry per CDR3 protein, without DNA. The listing contains 200,000 to 300,000 distinct CDR3 sequences. The chain links TRBV20-1 to TRBJ1-5. This sequence originates from a man aged 18 to 30 in good health. Sequencing was done on a sample of blood T cells: a sorted CD56 or NKG2C T cell subset, CD4+ or CD8+ T cells, or bulk PBMC T cells (not recorded which). CDR3 sequence reads: CSAMPAYSNQPQHF.